This TCR beta chain was observed in a study of T cell repertoires in cytomegalovirus infection. Background on the study: Public TCR beta signatures provided an indication of both CMV infection and a matching HLA type. Study-wide results and limits: Dominating the ex vivo response were TCR beta clonotypes that were CMV-specific and HLA-C-restricted.

One entry per CDR3 protein, called by TCRdb with MiXCR from the reads. In the table there are hundreds of thousands of distinct CDR3 sequences, roughly 9.3% of which are singletons. CDR1 and CDR2 from the germline V gene are MDHEN and SYDVKM. Trimming took 2 bases from V and 6 from J, leaving 7 bases between them. The CDR3 extends over 13 amino acids. This clonotype was recorded at least ten times. Antigen specificity is unknown. Source material: PBMCs. This rearrangement joins TRBV28 to TRBJ2-2; weak D call: TRBD1 (6 bases). The sequence was collected from a human donor in good health (CMV status not recorded). Some clones in this sample may be carry-over from other donors' samples. CDR3 protein: CASSLEGAGELFF. CDR3 DNA: TGTGCCAGCAGTTTAGAGGGGGCCGGGGAGCTGTTTTTT.